Reported below is one T cell receptor beta chain. Assay used: immunoSEQ multiplex PCR; TCRdb lists only in-frame clones, some missing. Of 70,000 to 80,000 clones listed, over 70% were seen once; the top ten hold 47%. This record comes from a study of T cell responses to AZD1222 COVID-19 vaccine. Trimming cost V 5 bases and J 3 bases, with 14 bases left between them. The germline CDR1 and CDR2 sequences are MDHEN and SYDVKM. The CDR3 runs to 15 residues. The starting material was peripheral blood, obtained 28 days after the second AZD1222 dose. This clonotype was sampled from an adult who received the AZD1222 COVID-19 vaccine. The chain recombines TRBV28 with TRBJ2-1; TRBD1 is a possible D gene (6 bases). The CDR3 DNA reads TGTGCCAGCAGTAGCAGTGGGGGCCACTACAATGAGCAGTTCTTC. Encoded protein: CASSSSGGHYNEQFF.